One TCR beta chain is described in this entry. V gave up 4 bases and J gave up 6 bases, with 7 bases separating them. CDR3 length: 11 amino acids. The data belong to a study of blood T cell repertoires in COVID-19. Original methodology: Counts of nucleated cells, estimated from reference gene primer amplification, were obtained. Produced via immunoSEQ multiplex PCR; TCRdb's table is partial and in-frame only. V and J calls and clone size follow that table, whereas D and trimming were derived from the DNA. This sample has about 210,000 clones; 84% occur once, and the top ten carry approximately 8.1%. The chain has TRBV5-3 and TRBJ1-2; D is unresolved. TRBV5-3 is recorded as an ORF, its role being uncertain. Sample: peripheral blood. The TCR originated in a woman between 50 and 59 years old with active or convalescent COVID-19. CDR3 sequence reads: CARSIEDGYTF. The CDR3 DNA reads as TGTGCCAGAAGCATCGAGGATGGCTACACCTTC.